The T cell receptor (beta chain) under discussion was sequenced for a study of T-cell reconstitution after alpha-beta-depleted transplantation in children. The TCRbeta library was prepared with unique molecular identifiers. Using its own MiXCR run on the PCR reads, TCRdb lists one record per CDR3 protein. The data contain some 550,000 distinct CDR3 sequences, around 19% of them seen just once; the ten biggest clones take up more than 2.5%. The V gene's germline CDR1 is DFQATT and CDR2 SNEGSKA (reference sequence). V was cut by 0 bases and J by 2 bases, with 14 bases left in between. The CDR3 contains 16 residues.

The material sequenced was PBMCs from the stem cell graft donor, taken from the stem cell graft. The sequence derives from a human donor who donated a stem cell graft to a child with acute lymphoblastic leukemia. V and J are TRBV20-1 and TRBJ2-1; the D gene is possibly TRBD2 (6 bases). CDR3 sequence (DNA): TGCAGTGCTAGAGAAAGGGATGGAGGGACCTACAATGAGCAGTTCTTC. Protein product: CSARERDGGTYNEQFF.